Described below is a single T cell receptor beta chain sequence and its context. The sample comes from a study of blood T cell repertoires in COVID-19. Turning to the study itself: Samples taken during acute and convalescent COVID-19 were collected in the United States, Italy and Spain. T cells, B-cell-depleted T cells, or PBMCs supplied cDNA or gDNA.

V was shortened by 6 bases and J by 5 bases, with 10 bases between the two germline ends. The CDR3 runs to 12 residues. The germline V gene has CDR1 LGHDT and CDR2 YNNKEL (reference sequence). Sequenced by immunoSEQ multiplex PCR; TCRdb stores in-frame clones only, minus some. The sample carries over 200,000 clones, approximately 90% recorded once. The Seattle patients, enrolled during active infection, were followed longitudinally. The J gene is TRBJ1-1, the V gene TRBV3-1 (or the pseudogene TRBV3-2); D is undetermined. Sequenced input: peripheral blood. This TCR was sampled from a man aged 25-40 years with COVID-19, enrolled during active disease. The CDR3 here is CASSQTDTEAFF. The DNA for the CDR3 is TGTGCCAGCAGTCAAACAGATACTGAAGCTTTCTTT.